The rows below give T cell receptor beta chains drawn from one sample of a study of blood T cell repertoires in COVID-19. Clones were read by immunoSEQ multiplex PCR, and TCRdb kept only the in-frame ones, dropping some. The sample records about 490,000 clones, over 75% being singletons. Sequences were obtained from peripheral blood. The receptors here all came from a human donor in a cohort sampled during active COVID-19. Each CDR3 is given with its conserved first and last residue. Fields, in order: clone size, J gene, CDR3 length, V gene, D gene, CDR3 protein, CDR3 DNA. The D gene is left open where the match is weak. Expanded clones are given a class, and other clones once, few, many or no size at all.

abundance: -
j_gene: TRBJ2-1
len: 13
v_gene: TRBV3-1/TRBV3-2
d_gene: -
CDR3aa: CASSHWAGNEQFF
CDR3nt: TGTGCCAGCAGCCATTGGGCTGGGAATGAGCAGTTCTTC

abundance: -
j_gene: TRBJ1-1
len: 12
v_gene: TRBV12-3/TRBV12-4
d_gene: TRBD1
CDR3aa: CASTQGVTEAFF
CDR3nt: TGTGCCAGCACCCAGGGGGTCACTGAAGCTTTCTTT

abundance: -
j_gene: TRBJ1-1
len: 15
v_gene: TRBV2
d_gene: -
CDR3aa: CASSWTEILNTEAFF
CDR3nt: TGTGCCAGCAGTTGGACAGAGATCCTGAACACTGAAGCTTTCTTT

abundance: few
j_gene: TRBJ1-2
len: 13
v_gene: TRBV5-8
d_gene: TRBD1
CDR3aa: CASSLRQGYGYTF
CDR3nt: TGTGCCAGCAGCTTGAGACAGGGCTATGGCTACACCTTC

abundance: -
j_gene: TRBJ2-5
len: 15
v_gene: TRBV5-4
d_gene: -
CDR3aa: CASSLVQANQETQYF
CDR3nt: TGTGCCAGCAGCTTGGTACAGGCGAATCAAGAGACCCAGTACTTC

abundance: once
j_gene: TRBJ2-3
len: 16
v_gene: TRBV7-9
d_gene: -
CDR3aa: CASSRLEPTSTDTQYF
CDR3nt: TGTGCCAGCAGCAGACTAGAACCGACTAGCACAGATACGCAGTATTTT

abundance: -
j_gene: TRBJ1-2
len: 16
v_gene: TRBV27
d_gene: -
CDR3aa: CASMLTRRDTADGYTF
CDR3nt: TGTGCCAGCATGCTCACGCGCCGGGACACCGCAGACGGCTACACCTTC

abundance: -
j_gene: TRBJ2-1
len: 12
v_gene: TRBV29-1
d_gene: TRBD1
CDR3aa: CSARDRVGEQFF
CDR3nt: TGCAGCGCACGGGACAGGGTCGGGGAGCAGTTCTTC

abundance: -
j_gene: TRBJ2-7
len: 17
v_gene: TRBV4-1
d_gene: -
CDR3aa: CASSQARLIPGTYEQYF
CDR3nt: TGCGCCAGCAGCCAAGCGCGTCTCATCCCAGGTACCTACGAGCAGTACTTC

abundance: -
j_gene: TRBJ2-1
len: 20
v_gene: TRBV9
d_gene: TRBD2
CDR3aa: CASSAGTSGRIIKSYNEQFF
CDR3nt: TGTGCCAGCAGCGCCGGGACTAGCGGGAGGATAATCAAATCCTACAATGAGCAGTTCTTC

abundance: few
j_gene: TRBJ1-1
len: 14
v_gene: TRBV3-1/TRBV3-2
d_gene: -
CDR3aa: CASSPTDAGTEAFF
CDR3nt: TGTGCCAGCAGCCCGACTGATGCGGGCACTGAAGCTTTCTTT

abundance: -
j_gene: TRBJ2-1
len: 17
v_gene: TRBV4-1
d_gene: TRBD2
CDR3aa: CASSQDTRAGGYNEQFF
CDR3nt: TGCGCCAGCAGCCAGGACACAAGGGCGGGAGGATACAATGAGCAGTTCTTC

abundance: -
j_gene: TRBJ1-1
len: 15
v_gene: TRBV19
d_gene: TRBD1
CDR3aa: CASLNQGQGRLRAFF
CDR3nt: TGTGCCAGCCTCAACCAGGGACAGGGAAGATTACGAGCTTTCTTT

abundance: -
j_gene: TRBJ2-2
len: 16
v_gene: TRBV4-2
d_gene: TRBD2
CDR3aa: CASSQELAGGTGELFF
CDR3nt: TGTGCCAGCAGCCAAGAACTAGCGGGAGGCACCGGGGAGCTGTTTTTT